What follows are 3 T cell receptor beta chains derived from one specimen sequenced in a study of cytomegalovirus exposure and HLA in healthy donors. Primers for the PCR totalled 60 Vbeta and 13 Jbeta. Libraries were prepared by immunoSEQ multiplex PCR; TCRdb keeps only in-frame clonotypes and omits some of them. The data hold roughly 100,000 clones, with 9.4% observed a single time. The sample consisted of PBMCs. All receptors come from a man in his fifties or sixties in good health and CMV-seropositive.

This clone came up a few times. The chain links TRBV5-1 to TRBJ1-6, with a possible D match to TRBD1 (6 bases). The CDR3 length is 15 residues. The ends were cut back, 0 bases at V and 4 bases at J, with 8 bases in the middle. The V gene's germline CDR1 is SGHRS and CDR2 YFSETQ. The CDR3 spells CASSLATGYNSPLHF. CDR3 bases: TGCGCCAGCAGCTTGGCGACAGGATATAATTCACCCCTCCACTTT. Together with reference TRBV5-1 and TRBJ1-6, the CDR3 gives the full variable domain: KAGVTQTPRYLIKTRGQQVTLSCSPISGHRSVSWYQQTPGQGLQFLFEYFSETQRNKGNFPGRFSGRQFSNSRSEMNVSTLELGDSALYLCASSLATGYNSPLHFGNGTRLTVT.

This clone appeared a few times. V and J are TRBV15 and TRBJ2-3; 7 bases fit TRBD1. With V trimmed by 5 bases and J by 2 bases, 7 bases remained unmatched. CDR3 size: 15 residues. The germline V gene has CDR1 LNHNV and CDR2 YYDKDF (reference sequence). The CDR3 region is CATSLQGSYTDTQYF. The CDR3 DNA follows: TGTGCCACCAGCTTACAGGGGTCCTACACAGATACGCAGTATTTT.

This sequence joins TRBV5-1 and TRBJ2-7, with 12 bases fitting TRBD1. The trim removed 4 bases at V and 3 bases at J, leaving 5 bases unmatched. Per the germline V gene, CDR1 is SGHRS and CDR2 is YFSETQ. CDR3 length: 15 amino acids. The CDR3 region is CASSAGQGAFYEQYF. CDR3 in DNA: TGCGCCAGCAGCGCGGGACAGGGGGCTTTCTACGAGCAGTACTTC.